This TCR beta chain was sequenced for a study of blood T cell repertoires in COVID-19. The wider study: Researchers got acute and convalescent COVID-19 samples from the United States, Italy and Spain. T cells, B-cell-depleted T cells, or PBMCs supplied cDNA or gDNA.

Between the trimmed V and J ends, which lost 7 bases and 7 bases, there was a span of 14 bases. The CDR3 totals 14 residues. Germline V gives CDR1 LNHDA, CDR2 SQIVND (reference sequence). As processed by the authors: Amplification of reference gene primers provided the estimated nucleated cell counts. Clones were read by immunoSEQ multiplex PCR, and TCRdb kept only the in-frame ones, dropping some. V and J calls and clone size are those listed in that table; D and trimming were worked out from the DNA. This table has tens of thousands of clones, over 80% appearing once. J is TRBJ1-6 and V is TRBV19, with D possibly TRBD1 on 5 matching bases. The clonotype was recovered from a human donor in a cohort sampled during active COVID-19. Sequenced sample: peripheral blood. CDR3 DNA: TGTGCCAGTAATCCGTCGGGGGGGAATTCACCCCTCCACTTT. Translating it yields CASNPSGGNSPLHF. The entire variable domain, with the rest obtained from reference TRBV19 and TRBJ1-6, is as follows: DGGITQSPKYLFRKEGQNVTLSCEQNLNHDAMYWYRQDPGQGLRLIYYSQIVNDFQKGDIAEGYSVSREKKESFPLTVTSAQKNPTAFYLCASNPSGGNSPLHFGNGTRLTVT.